This TCR beta chain emerged from a study of blood T cell repertoires in COVID-19. After removal of 3 bases from V and 0 bases from J, the junction contained 5 bases not matched to a gene. CDR1 is LNHDA, CDR2 SQIVND, per germline (reference sequence). The CDR3 loop spans 16 amino acids. The authors' processing: Reference gene primer amplification in the assay estimated nucleated cell counts. Profiled with immunoSEQ multiplex PCR; TCRdb holds only in-frame clones, not every one. That table gives V, J and clone size, and the DNA gave D and trimming. The table shows about 210,000 clones, with approximately 80% occurring only once.

Sequenced: peripheral blood. V is TRBV19 and J is TRBJ1-3; the match to TRBD1 covers 7 bases. This clonotype originated in a human donor in a cohort sampled during active COVID-19. The CDR3 nucleotides read TGTGCCAGTAGTATGGCGGGACAGCTCTCTGGAAACACCATATATTTT. Protein product: CASSMAGQLSGNTIYF.